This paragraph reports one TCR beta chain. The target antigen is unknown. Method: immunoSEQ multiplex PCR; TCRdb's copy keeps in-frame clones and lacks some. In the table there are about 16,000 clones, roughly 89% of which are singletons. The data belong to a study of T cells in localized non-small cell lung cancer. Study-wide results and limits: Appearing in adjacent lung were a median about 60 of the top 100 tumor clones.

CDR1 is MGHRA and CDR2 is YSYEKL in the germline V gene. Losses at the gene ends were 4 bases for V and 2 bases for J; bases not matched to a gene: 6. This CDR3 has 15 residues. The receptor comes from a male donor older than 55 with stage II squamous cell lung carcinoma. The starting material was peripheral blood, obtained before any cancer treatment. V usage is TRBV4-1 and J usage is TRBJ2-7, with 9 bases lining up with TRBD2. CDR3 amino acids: CASSPPTSGPYEQYF. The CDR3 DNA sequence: TGCGCCAGCAGCCCGCCGACTAGCGGACCCTACGAGCAGTACTTC.